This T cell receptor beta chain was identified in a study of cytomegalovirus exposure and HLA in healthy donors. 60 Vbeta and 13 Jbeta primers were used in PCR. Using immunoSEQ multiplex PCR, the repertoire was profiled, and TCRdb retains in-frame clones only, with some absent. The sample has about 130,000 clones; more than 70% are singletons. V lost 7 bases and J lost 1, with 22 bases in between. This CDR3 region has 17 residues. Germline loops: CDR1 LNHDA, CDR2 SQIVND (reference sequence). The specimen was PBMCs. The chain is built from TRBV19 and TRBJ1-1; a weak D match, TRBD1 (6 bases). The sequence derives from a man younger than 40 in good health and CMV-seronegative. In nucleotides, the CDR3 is TGTGCCAGTACCCCCCGTCCCCTGGGGGCCAAGAACACTGAAGCTTTCTTT. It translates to CASTPRPLGAKNTEAFF.